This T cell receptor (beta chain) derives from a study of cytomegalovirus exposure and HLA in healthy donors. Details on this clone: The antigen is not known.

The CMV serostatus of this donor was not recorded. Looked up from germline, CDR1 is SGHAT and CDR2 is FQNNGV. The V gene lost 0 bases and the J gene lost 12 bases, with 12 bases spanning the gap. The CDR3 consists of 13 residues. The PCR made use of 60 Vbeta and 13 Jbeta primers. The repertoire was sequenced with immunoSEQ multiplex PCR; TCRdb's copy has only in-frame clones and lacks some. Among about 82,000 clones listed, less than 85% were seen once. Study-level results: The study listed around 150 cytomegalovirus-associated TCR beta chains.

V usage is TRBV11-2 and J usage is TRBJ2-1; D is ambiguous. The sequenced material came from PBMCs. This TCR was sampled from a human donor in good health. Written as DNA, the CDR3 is TGTGCCAGCAGCTTAGAGGCTCTAGACGGGCAGTTCTTC. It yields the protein CASSLEALDGQFF.